This T cell receptor beta chain was recorded in a study of CD8 T cells in Susac syndrome. The ends were cut back, 4 bases at V and 4 bases at J, with 8 bases in the middle. Germline-derived CDR1 and CDR2 are LGHDT and YNNKEL (reference sequence). This CDR3 region has 13 residues. Random hexamers were used to reverse transcribe an amount of roughly 0.45 to 1 ug RNA. TCRdb passed the immunoSEQ multiplex PCR reads through MiXCR, listing each CDR3 protein once. The table lists under 200,000 distinct CDR3 sequences, 90% to 95% of them singletons. Sample: CD4+ T cells from PBMCs. This chain joins TRBV3-1 and TRBJ2-1; D call uncertain. The source of this sequence is a human donor with Susac syndrome. The CDR3 DNA sequence: TGTGCCAGCAGCCGCGACCGATACAATGAGCAGTTCTTC. This encodes CASSRDRYNEQFF.